This is a list of T cell receptor beta chains from one sample in a study of T cell repertoires in cytomegalovirus infection. Their cognate antigens are unknown. One entry per CDR3 protein results from TCRdb running MiXCR on the reads. This repertoire shows around 300,000 distinct CDR3 sequences, around 20% found once; its top ten account for about 20%. The sample consisted of cultured PBMCs, taken from culture after CMV antigen stimulation. The receptors stem from a human donor in good health (CMV status not recorded). Some clones in this sample may be carry-over from other donors' samples. Each CDR3 is given with its conserved first and last residue. A D gene is named only where the DNA matches it firmly. Size values are once, few and many counts, or a class for expanded clones, and some rows have none.

d_gene	j_gene	abundance	v_gene	CDR3aa	CDR3nt
NA	TRBJ2-3	NA	TRBV20-1	CSAPSGGDTQYF	TGCAGTGCCCCTTCCGGGGGAGATACGCAGTATTTT
NA	TRBJ2-7	NA	TRBV28	CASSRRPGHEQYF	TGTGCCAGCAGCCGCAGGCCAGGGCACGAGCAGTACTTC
NA	TRBJ2-1	NA	TRBV6-2/TRBV6-3	CASSYSFRDGRLSSYNEQFF	TGTGCCAGCAGTTACTCGTTCCGGGACGGAAGGCTAAGCTCCTACAATGAGCAGTTCTTC
NA	TRBJ1-1	few	TRBV6-5	CASKSSLGGRRTEAFF	TGTGCCAGCAAAAGTTCTTTAGGGGGGCGTCGCACTGAAGCTTTCTTT
TRBD1	TRBJ2-2	NA	TRBV6-6	CASSYGRRGLRGGELFF	TGTGCCAGCAGTTACGGGCGCAGGGGGCTTCGAGGCGGGGAGCTGTTTTTT
TRBD1	TRBJ1-2	many	TRBV7-2	CASSLGDRNGYTF	TGTGCCAGCAGCTTAGGGGACAGGAATGGCTACACCTTC
NA	TRBJ2-7	NA	TRBV9	CASSVASGVIYEQYF	TGTGCCAGCAGCGTAGCGTCAGGGGTTATCTACGAGCAGTACTTC
NA	TRBJ1-2	NA	TRBV11-3	CASSLRLGGGGYTF	TGTGCCAGCAGCTTACGGCTCGGAGGTGGTGGCTACACCTTC
TRBD1	TRBJ2-3	NA	TRBV20-1	CSAGQGADTQYF	TGCAGTGCTGGCCAGGGGGCAGATACGCAGTATTTT
NA	TRBJ1-6	NA	TRBV6-5	CAIKRSAYNSPLHF	TGTGCCATTAAAAGATCAGCTTATAATTCACCCCTCCACTTT
NA	TRBJ2-1	NA	TRBV19	CASSMPVVEGGNEQFF	TGTGCCAGTAGTATGCCCGTCGTGGAGGGAGGCAATGAGCAGTTCTTC
NA	TRBJ2-3	NA	TRBV7-9	CASSGLREGEAYF	TGTGCCAGCAGCGGGCTACGCGAGGGTGAGGCGTATTTT
NA	TRBJ1-5	once	TRBV12-3/TRBV12-4	CASSTISSNQPQHF	TGTGCCAGCAGTACTATATCAAGCAATCAGCCCCAGCATTTT
TRBD2	TRBJ2-1	many	TRBV7-9	CASSLGSGWSSYNEQFF	TGTGCCAGCAGCTTAGGTAGCGGGTGGAGCTCCTACAATGAGCAGTTCTTC
TRBD1	TRBJ2-4	NA	TRBV14	CASSLHGTAKGDIQYF	TGTGCCAGCAGCCTCCACGGGACAGCCAAGGGGGACATTCAGTACTTC
NA	TRBJ2-7	NA	TRBV5-1	CASSFKGQLGEQYF	TGCGCCAGCAGCTTCAAGGGGCAACTGGGCGAGCAGTACTTC
TRBD1	TRBJ2-7	NA	TRBV5-6	CASRLAGTGTSEQYF	TGTGCCAGCAGACTGGCCGGGACAGGGACAAGTGAGCAGTACTTC
TRBD1	TRBJ2-5	NA	TRBV7-3	CASSGGQGETQYF	TGTGCCAGCAGCGGAGGACAGGGAGAGACCCAGTACTTC
NA	TRBJ1-5	few	TRBV20-1	CSVGRSTQPQHF	TGCAGTGTAGGCAGGTCGACTCAGCCCCAGCATTTT
NA	TRBJ1-2	NA	TRBV5-1	CASAGTSYGYTF	TGCGCCAGCGCCGGGACATCTTATGGCTACACCTTC
TRBD1	TRBJ1-1	NA	TRBV7-9	CASSEGQVYTEAFF	TGTGCCAGCAGCGAGGGACAGGTTTACACTGAAGCTTTCTTT
TRBD1	TRBJ2-3	few	TRBV7-4	CASSPTTGTDTQYF	TGTGCCAGCAGCCCCACGACAGGGACAGATACGCAGTATTTT
NA	TRBJ2-5	NA	TRBV20-1	CSARETDKYQETQYF	TGCAGTGCTAGAGAAACGGATAAGTACCAAGAGACCCAGTACTTC
TRBD2	TRBJ2-3	NA	TRBV6-5	CASSRGRAGGLNTQYF	TGTGCCAGCAGCCGCGGGCGGGCGGGAGGGTTGAATACGCAGTATTTT
TRBD1	TRBJ2-3	NA	TRBV4-1	CASSQDQGTEGTDTQYF	TGCGCCAGCAGCCAAGATCAAGGGACAGAAGGCACAGATACGCAGTATTTT
TRBD2	TRBJ2-1	many	TRBV7-8	CASSPDLGLGNNEQFF	TGTGCCAGCAGCCCGGATTTGGGACTAGGAAACAATGAGCAGTTCTTC
NA	TRBJ1-1	many	TRBV7-8	CASSPDNTEAFF	TGTGCCAGCAGCCCAGACAACACTGAAGCTTTCTTT
NA	TRBJ2-7	few	TRBV15	CATSRGWREQYF	TGTGCCACCAGCAGAGGCTGGCGCGAGCAGTACTTC
NA	TRBJ1-1	few	TRBV12-3/TRBV12-4	CASSPSPATEAFF	TGTGCCAGCAGTCCCTCCCCGGCCACTGAAGCTTTCTTT
NA	TRBJ1-4	NA	TRBV6-6	CASSGLTGSGNEKLFF	TGTGCCAGCAGTGGACTAACAGGGTCCGGTAATGAAAAACTGTTTTTT
NA	TRBJ1-2	NA	TRBV5-6	CASSPPGRARGYGYTF	TGTGCCAGCAGCCCCCCCGGCAGGGCAAGGGGGTATGGCTACACCTTC
NA	TRBJ2-3	NA	TRBV7-2	CASSLGGSVRTNTQYF	TGTGCCAGCAGCTTGGGCGGTAGCGTACGCACGAATACGCAGTATTTT
TRBD1	TRBJ2-5	NA	TRBV25-1	CASSGSPGQGRETQYF	TGTGCCAGCAGTGGATCTCCGGGACAGGGGAGAGAGACCCAGTACTTC
TRBD2	TRBJ2-3	many	TRBV7-2	CASSLWGLAGGRADTQYF	TGTGCCAGCAGCTTATGGGGACTAGCGGGAGGGCGGGCAGATACGCAGTATTTT
TRBD2	TRBJ2-2	few	TRBV10-2	CASGGGLAGDSTGELFF	TGCGCCAGCGGAGGGGGACTAGCGGGAGACAGCACCGGGGAGCTGTTTTTT
TRBD2	TRBJ2-1	NA	TRBV30	CAWAGGSPYNEQFF	TGTGCCTGGGCGGGGGGGTCTCCCTACAATGAGCAGTTCTTC
TRBD1	TRBJ1-2	few	TRBV4-1	CASSQDQDRVEYGYTF	TGCGCCAGCAGCCAAGATCAGGACAGGGTGGAATATGGCTACACCTTC
TRBD1	TRBJ1-6	few	TRBV12-3/TRBV12-4	CASSLAPGGLNSPLHF	TGTGCCAGCAGTTTAGCGCCAGGGGGCTTAAATTCACCCCTCCACTTT
NA	TRBJ2-1	few	TRBV6-2/TRBV6-3	CASSYSWNGEQFF	TGTGCCAGCAGTTACTCATGGAATGGGGAGCAGTTCTTC
TRBD1	TRBJ2-5	many	TRBV7-2	CASSPTGGGGQETQYF	TGTGCCAGCAGCCCAACAGGGGGCGGTGGTCAAGAGACCCAGTACTTC
NA	TRBJ2-2	NA	TRBV10-3	CASSEWTTGELFF	TGTGCCTCGTCTGAGTGGACCACCGGGGAGCTGTTTTTT
NA	TRBJ2-1	NA	TRBV30	CAWQSGSYNEQFF	TGTGCCTGGCAATCGGGCTCCTACAATGAGCAGTTCTTC
NA	TRBJ2-3	few	TRBV6-2/TRBV6-3	CASSYAAVTDTQYF	TGTGCCAGCAGTTATGCGGCAGTGACAGATACGCAGTATTTT
NA	TRBJ1-2	few	TRBV29-1	CSVAALFSYGYTF	TGCAGCGTTGCCGCCCTCTTCTCATATGGCTACACCTTC
TRBD1	TRBJ2-5	NA	TRBV28	CASSPQGASQETQYF	TGTGCCAGCAGCCCTCAGGGGGCGAGTCAAGAGACCCAGTACTTC
NA	TRBJ2-1	many	TRBV7-2	CASSLVSLSSYNEQFF	TGTGCCAGCAGCTTAGTGTCCTTGAGCTCCTACAATGAGCAGTTCTTC